The 26 T cell receptor beta chains in this list originate from one sample, sequenced in a study of OX40 agonist ivuxolimab in advanced cancers. Sequencing was performed with immunoSEQ multiplex PCR; in TCRdb, only in-frame clones are kept and a portion is missing. The sample has around 66,000 clones, roughly nine tenths seen once; the top ten hold approximately 10%. Specimen: CD4+ or CD8+ T cells sorted from blood, collected in a trial of the OX40 agonist ivuxolimab. These receptors came from an adult with an advanced solid tumor such as melanoma, head and neck, liver or kidney cancer.

The chain has TRBV19 and TRBJ2-7; D is possibly TRBD2 (5 bases). V lost 1 base and J 2 bases, leaving 12 bases between the germline ends. The length of the CDR3 is 15 residues. Germline CDR1 and CDR2: LNHDA and SQIVND (reference sequence). CDR3 in DNA: TGTGCCAGTAGTATAGGAGGGCGACCGCCCTACGAGCAGTACTTC. Translation: CASSIGGRPPYEQYF.

In its sample, this clone was seen once. The CDR3 here is CASRDRSGNTIYF. The CDR3 DNA is TGTGCCAGTCGGGACAGGTCTGGAAACACCATATATTTT. This sequence joins TRBV19 and TRBJ1-3, with TRBD1 identical over 8 bases. The germline V gene encodes CDR1 LNHDA and CDR2 SQIVND (reference sequence). CDR3 size: 13 residues. The J segment lost 1 base and the V segment lost 8 bases, leaving 1 base of the junction unmatched. The full variable domain, in which reference TRBV19 and TRBJ1-3 provide the parts outside the CDR3, is DGGITQSPKYLFRKEGQNVTLSCEQNLNHDAMYWYRQDPGQGLRLIYYSQIVNDFQKGDIAEGYSVSREKKESFPLTVTSAQKNPTAFYLCASRDRSGNTIYFGEGSWLTVV.

This rearrangement joins TRBV11-2 to TRBJ2-1; either TRBD1 or TRBD2 may supply D (5 bases each). The CDR3 runs to 15 residues. V gave up 5 bases and J gave up 6 bases, with 17 bases separating them. Germline V gene sequence: CDR1 SGHAT, CDR2 FQNNGV. CDR3 sequence reads: CASSPEGYPPNEQFF. The CDR3 DNA reads TGTGCCAGCAGCCCCGAGGGGTACCCCCCCAATGAGCAGTTCTTC.

The chain couples TRBV21-1 to TRBJ1-6. TRBV21-1 is marked as a pseudogene. This CDR3 comprises 16 residues. CDR3 DNA sequence: TGTGCCAGCAGCAAAGAAGAGGAGGCAGTTTGGTCACCCCTCCACTTT. Residues: CASSKEEEAVWSPLHF.

The CDR3 here is CASSPGDRDYNEQFF. In DNA form, the CDR3 reads TGCGCCAGCAGCCCCGGGGACAGAGATTACAATGAGCAGTTCTTC. The V call is TRBV5-1, the J call TRBJ2-1, with TRBD1 matching 7 bases. Germline V gene sequence: CDR1 SGHRS, CDR2 YFSETQ. V lost 4 bases to trimming and J lost 4 bases; unmatched junction nucleotides: 8. CDR3 size: 15 residues.

V and J are TRBV5-8 and TRBJ2-1; no clear D. V lost 4 bases, J lost 8 bases, and 13 bases lay in between. Germline V gene sequence: CDR1 SGHTS, CDR2 YDEGEE. The CDR3 length is 13 residues. CDR3 in amino acids: CASSRLLGDEQFF. The CDR3 region has the DNA TGTGCCAGCAGCCGGCTGCTGGGCGATGAGCAGTTCTTC.

This chain links TRBV10-3 with TRBJ1-2; no clear D gene. Germline values: CDR1 ENHRY, CDR2 SYGVKD. There are 13 residues in the CDR3. Trimming took off 0 bases at V and 4 bases at J, with 6 bases between the two ends. The CDR3 loop is CAISESMSYGYTF. DNA of the CDR3: TGTGCCATCAGTGAGTCGATGAGCTATGGCTACACCTTC.

This chain links TRBV28 with TRBJ1-2; D not certain. Germline V gene lookup returns CDR1 MDHEN and CDR2 SYDVKM. V lost 7 bases and J lost 0, with 15 bases in between. This CDR3 is built from 15 residues. This chain's CDR3 is CASISWRGSNYGYTF. The CDR3 nucleotides are TGTGCCAGCATATCCTGGCGAGGCTCTAACTATGGCTACACCTTC.

The chain employs TRBV11-2 and TRBJ1-1, with D possibly being TRBD1 (5 bases). Trimming left V 0 bases short and J 6 bases short, with 14 bases between. From germline, CDR1 is SGHAT and CDR2 FQNNGV. This CDR3 spans 15 amino acids. The CDR3 protein is CASSLDQGWIPEAFF. CDR3 nucleotides: TGTGCCAGCAGCTTAGATCAGGGTTGGATCCCTGAAGCTTTCTTT.

Notes on this clone: The junction departs from germline at one end; a sequencing error may be responsible. V is TRBV28 and J is TRBJ2-7, with a weak D call TRBD1 (6 bases). The CDR3 is 10 residues long. CDR1 MDHEN and CDR2 SYDVKM come from the germline V gene. CDR3 in DNA: TGTGCCAGCAGCACGGACAGACTAAACTTC. This sequence encodes CASSTDRLNF.

This clone was counted once. The J gene is TRBJ2-3, the V gene TRBV21-1; TRBD1 was called by the table and not checked on the DNA. TRBV21-1 represents a pseudogene. The CDR3 length is 16 residues. The CDR3 region is CASSLRTGRSTDTQYF. As DNA, the CDR3 is TGTGCCAGCAGCCTTCGGACAGGGAGAAGCACAGATACGCAGTATTTT.

CDR3 loop: CASRKASGHQPQHF. The CDR3 region has the DNA TGTGCCAGCAGAAAGGCCTCCGGCCATCAGCCCCAGCATTTT. The V and J genes are TRBV6-6 and TRBJ1-5; D not resolved. The ends were cut back, 6 bases at V and 5 bases at J, with 14 bases in the middle. The germline gives CDR1 MNHNY, CDR2 SVGAGI (reference sequence). The CDR3 runs 14 residues.

This chain connects TRBV11-2 to TRBJ2-4; a weak D match, TRBD1 (5 bases). V gave up 0 bases and J gave up 6 bases, with 6 bases separating them. This CDR3 comprises 13 residues. Per germline, CDR1 SGHAT and CDR2 FQNNGV. CDR3 DNA sequence: TGTGCCAGCAGCTTAGACAGGGCAAACATTCAGTACTTC. Residues: CASSLDRANIQYF.

This clone appeared a few times. The rearrangement links TRBV18 to TRBJ2-7; tentatively, D is TRBD1 or TRBD2 (5 bases each). This CDR3 comprises 15 residues. The germline V and J ends were trimmed by 2 bases and 6 bases, with 17 bases remaining between them. The germline CDR1 and CDR2 sequences are KGHSH and LQKENI. The DNA of the CDR3 is TGTGCCAGCTCACCAAACGAGGGTCCCCAGGGCGAGCAGTACTTC. It codes for CASSPNEGPQGEQYF.

The rearrangement links TRBV6-1 to TRBJ1-5, with TRBD1 matching over 7 bases. Germline lookup yields CDR1 MNHNS and CDR2 SASEGT. J lost 6 bases, V lost 7 bases, and 6 bases had no gene match. CDR3 length: 13 amino acids. CDR3: CASISTGVQPQHF. As DNA, the CDR3 is TGTGCCAGCATTTCTACAGGGGTTCAGCCCCAGCATTTT.

The sample holds one count of this clone. The gene calls are TRBV6-5 and TRBJ1-2; D possibly corresponds to TRBD1 (5 bases). V dropped 0 bases and J dropped 5 bases, with 16 bases sitting between them. CDR1 MNHEY and CDR2 SVGAGI come from the germline V gene. The CDR3 extends over 16 amino acids. Here the CDR3 reads CASSYSISGRGYGYTF. CDR3 coding DNA: TGTGCCAGCAGTTACTCGATTTCAGGGAGGGGATATGGCTACACCTTC.

The V and J genes are TRBV5-1 and TRBJ2-7; D remains unclear. There are 14 residues in the CDR3. V was trimmed by 0 bases and J by 0 bases, leaving 7 bases between them. The germline gives CDR1 SGHRS, CDR2 YFSETQ. CDR3 amino acids: CASSLVGISYEQYF. The DNA for the CDR3 is TGCGCCAGCAGCTTGGTTGGGATCTCCTACGAGCAGTACTTC.

CDR3 nucleotide sequence: TGTGCCAGCTCACCACGTTCCCTAGCGGAGTTCTACAATGAGCAGTTCTTC. This translates into CASSPRSLAEFYNEQFF. The chain carries TRBV18 and TRBJ2-1; 7 bases line up with TRBD2. The germline CDR1 and CDR2 sequences are KGHSH and LQKENI. With V trimmed by 1 base and J by 3 bases, 9 bases remained unmatched. The CDR3 runs 17 residues.

This clone showed up just once. The chain recombines TRBV14 with TRBJ2-7; D is unresolved. V was clipped by 5 bases and J by 6 bases, with 14 bases between them. The CDR3 loop spans 13 amino acids. CDR1 and CDR2 (germline): SGHDN, FVKESK. Here the CDR3 reads CASSTLLMGEQYF. The CDR3 bases are TGTGCCAGCAGCACCCTTTTGATGGGCGAGCAGTACTTC.

The J gene is TRBJ2-5, the V gene TRBV28; D may be TRBD1 or TRBD2 (5 bases each). Germline V lookup: CDR1 MDHEN, CDR2 SYDVKM. V shed 6 bases and J shed 3 bases, with 17 bases lying between them. This CDR3 comprises 15 residues. CDR3 DNA: TGTGCCAGCAGCCCTCCTGAAATGGGGGAAGAGACCCAGTACTTC. It encodes CASSPPEMGEETQYF.

The chain joins TRBV5-6 to TRBJ2-3; tentatively, D is TRBD1 (6 bases). Germline V gene data show CDR1 as SGHDT and CDR2 as YYEEEE. This CDR3 comprises 13 residues. V dropped 5 bases and J dropped 3 bases, with 10 bases sitting between them. For the CDR3, the DNA is TGTGCCAGCAGGGTACAGGGAACAGATACGCAGTATTTT. It codes for CASRVQGTDTQYF.

As regards this clone: An end of the junction does not agree with germline; a read error may underlie this. The chain is built from TRBV7-7 and TRBJ2-5; tentative D call: TRBD2 (5 bases). Germline assignment: CDR1 SSHAT and CDR2 FNYEAQ (reference sequence). This CDR3 spans 14 amino acids. DNA of the CDR3: TGTGCTAGCAGCGCGGGTGGAATCCAAGAGACCCAGTACTTC. This gives the protein CASSAGGIQETQYF. The whole variable domain, filled in from reference TRBV7-7 and TRBJ2-5, reads GAGVSQSPRYKVTKRGQDVTLRCDPISSHATLYWYQQALGQGPEFLTYFNYEAQPDKSGLPSDRFSAERPEGSISTLTIQRTEQRDSAMYRCASSAGGIQETQYFGPGTRLLVL.

The rearrangement links TRBV4-1 to TRBJ2-1, with a weak D call TRBD2 (6 bases). There are 20 residues in the CDR3. Per germline, CDR1 MGHRA and CDR2 YSYEKL. V lost 0 bases and J 2 bases, leaving 23 bases between the germline ends. CDR3 region: CASSQEVSLSTSQTYNEQFF. The DNA of the CDR3 is TGCGCCAGCAGCCAAGAGGTTTCTCTGTCTACTAGCCAGACCTACAATGAGCAGTTCTTC.

V and J are TRBV7-3 and TRBJ2-3; TRBD2 matches at 10 bases. After removal of 4 bases from V and 1 base from J, the junction contained 2 bases not matched to a gene. Germline CDR1 SGHTA, CDR2 FQGTGA. The CDR3 loop spans 15 amino acids. DNA for the CDR3: TGTGCCAGCAGCTCCGGACTAGCGGGCACAGATACGCAGTATTTT. It encodes CASSSGLAGTDTQYF. Variable domain in full (rest from reference TRBV7-3 and TRBJ2-3): GAGVSQTPSNKVTEKGKYVELRCDPISGHTALYWYRQSLGQGPEFLIYFQGTGAADDSGLPNDRFFAVRPEGSVSTLKIQRTERGDSAVYLCASSSGLAGTDTQYFGPGTRLTVL.

The chain employs TRBV5-6 and TRBJ1-4; a weak D match, TRBD1 (6 bases). The CDR3 contains 14 residues. Germline V gene data show CDR1 as SGHDT and CDR2 as YYEEEE. The V end lost 3 bases, the J end lost 6 bases, and 12 bases lay between the germline ends. CDR3 DNA sequence: TGTGCCAGCAGCTCCCGGGACAACTATGAAAAACTGTTTTTT. Translating it yields CASSSRDNYEKLFF.

The gene calls are TRBV6-1 and TRBJ2-2; D possibly corresponds to TRBD1 (5 bases). Germline V gene lookup returns CDR1 MNHNS and CDR2 SASEGT. V shed 6 bases and J shed 2 bases, with 10 bases lying between them. CDR3 length equals 14 residues. DNA for the CDR3: TGTGCCAGCAGGGGGCAATCTAACACCGGGGAGCTGTTTTTT. It is translated as CASRGQSNTGELFF.